This TCR beta chain was profiled in a study of blood T cell repertoires in COVID-19. Regarding this clone: This same CDR3 is encoded by further DNA sequences in the sample.

The assay was immunoSEQ multiplex PCR, and TCRdb's table has in-frame clones only and misses some. The sample gives approximately 300,000 clones, roughly 85% of which show up once; approximately 1.9% is in the top ten. Sequenced sample: PBMCs or T cells enriched from blood (not recorded which). The source is a woman aged 25-40 years who had been exposed to COVID-19.

CDR3 in DNA: TGTGCTAGTGGTTCTGCAGATACGCAGTATTTT. This sequence encodes CASGSADTQYF. V gene TRBV12-5 combines with J gene TRBJ2-3, with D uncertain. This CDR3 is built from 11 residues. CDR1 is LGHNT, CDR2 FRNRAP, per germline. V lost 4 bases to trimming and J lost 4 bases, with 3 bases between them. Based on the CDR3 plus reference TRBV12-5 and TRBJ2-3, the full variable domain is DARVTQTPRHKVTEMGQEVTMRCQPILGHNTVFWYRQTMMQGLELLAYFRNRAPLDDSGMPKDRFSAEMPDATLATLKIQPSEPRDSAVYFCASGSADTQYFGPGTRLTVL.